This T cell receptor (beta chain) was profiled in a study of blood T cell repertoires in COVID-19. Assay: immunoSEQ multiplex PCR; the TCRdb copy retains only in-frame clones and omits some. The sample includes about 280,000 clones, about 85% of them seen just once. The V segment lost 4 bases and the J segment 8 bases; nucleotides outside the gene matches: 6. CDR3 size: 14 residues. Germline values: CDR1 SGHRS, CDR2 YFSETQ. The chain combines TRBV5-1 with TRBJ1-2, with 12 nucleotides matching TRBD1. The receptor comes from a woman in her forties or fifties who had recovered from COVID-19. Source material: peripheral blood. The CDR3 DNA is TGCGCCAGCAGCCCGGGACAGGGGGCGGACGGCTACACCTTC. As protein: CASSPGQGADGYTF.